The rows below give T cell receptor beta chains drawn from one sample of a study of regulatory T cells in long-lasting Graves disease. TCRdb reanalysed the multiplex PCR reads using MiXCR and keeps one entry per CDR3 protein. The sample has about 420,000 distinct CDR3 sequences; roughly 15% are singletons. These data were likewise used in another study, on T cells in Graves' hyperthyroidism and ophthalmopathy.

The sample here was peripheral blood mononuclear cells (PBMCs), taken at new diagnosis, from a patient treated with antithyroid drugs. These receptors all stem from a young woman with Graves disease. Both conserved end residues are part of each CDR3. Each record gives: clone size, V gene, J gene, D gene, CDR3 DNA, CDR3 protein. The D gene is left open where the match is weak. Clone size is not always given. Where it is, it says once, few, many or a class for expanded clones.

many	TRBV29-1	TRBJ2-3	NA	TGCAGCGTTGATTTCAGTAGCGGTGGATTGGATACGCAGTATTTT	CSVDFSSGGLDTQYF
many	TRBV11-3	TRBJ2-3	TRBD2	TGTGCCAGCAGCTTAAGAATCCTAGCGGGAAGCACAGATACGCAGTATTTT	CASSLRILAGSTDTQYF
many	TRBV12-3/TRBV12-4	TRBJ1-1	NA	TGTGCCAGCAGTCTTGTAGAGGTAGTGAACACTGAAGCTTTCTTT	CASSLVEVVNTEAFF
few	TRBV6-1	TRBJ2-2	TRBD2	TGTGCCAGCAGACCCCTAGCGGGGACCGGGGAGCTGTTTTTT	CASRPLAGTGELFF
many	TRBV7-2	TRBJ1-1	TRBD1	TGTGCCAGCAGCTTACCAGGACAGGGCGCTGAAGCTTTCTTT	CASSLPGQGAEAFF
NA	TRBV27	TRBJ2-4	NA	TGTGCCAGCAGTTCCCCTTCTGGCGGCCTAGCCAAAAACATTCAGTACTTC	CASSSPSGGLAKNIQYF
NA	TRBV5-1	TRBJ2-7	TRBD2	TGCGCCAGCAGCTTGTGGGGGGGACACAAACTAGCGGGAGGCATCTACGAGCAGTACTTC	CASSLWGGHKLAGGIYEQYF
few	TRBV7-3	TRBJ2-1	NA	TGTGCCAGCAGCTTAGGGGCTTGCAATGAGCAGTTCTTC	CASSLGACNEQFF
NA	TRBV3-1	TRBJ2-7	TRBD2	TGTGCCAGCAGCCAAGAAGGACAAGGACTAGCGGGAGGCTACGAGCAGTACTTC	CASSQEGQGLAGGYEQYF
few	TRBV6-5	TRBJ1-1	NA	TGTGCCAGCAGTTACCCCGCAGGGTCGATAGGGAACACTGAAGCTTTCTTT	CASSYPAGSIGNTEAFF
NA	TRBV12-3/TRBV12-4	TRBJ1-5	NA	TGTGCCAGCACTTTCGGGGAGCTCCTTCAGCCCCAGCATTTT	CASTFGELLQPQHF
many	TRBV7-8	TRBJ2-3	NA	TGTGCCAGCAGCCCCCCGTCCCTGCGAACACCCTCCACAGATACGCAGTATTTT	CASSPPSLRTPSTDTQYF
many	TRBV13	TRBJ2-7	NA	TGTGCCAGCAGCTCAGACGGGGAGCAGTACTTC	CASSSDGEQYF
NA	TRBV20-1	TRBJ2-1	TRBD2	TGCAGTGCTAGTATTAGCGGGTACAATGAGCAGTTCTTC	CSASISGYNEQFF
few	TRBV29-1	TRBJ2-5	NA	TGCAGCGTTGCCAGGGCCCAGGAGACCCAGTACTTC	CSVARAQETQYF
few	TRBV24-1	TRBJ2-1	TRBD1	TGTGCCACCAGTGATTACACCGGGACAGCTCAAAATGAGCAGTTCTTC	CATSDYTGTAQNEQFF
many	TRBV2	TRBJ2-3	NA	TGTGCCTGCGGGACTCCTGACACAGATACGCAGTATTTT	CACGTPDTDTQYF
many	TRBV3-1	TRBJ2-5	NA	TGTGCCAGCAGCCAAAGGCAGGACCAAGAGACCCAGTACTTC	CASSQRQDQETQYF
NA	TRBV19	TRBJ2-7	TRBD1	TGTGCCAGTAGTATTATCGGGACAGGAGACTACGAGCAGTACTTC	CASSIIGTGDYEQYF
many	TRBV28	TRBJ2-5	NA	TGTGCCAGCACCACGGACGGTGTCGGGTTGACCCAGTACTTC	CASTTDGVGLTQYF
many	TRBV3-1	TRBJ2-4	TRBD1	TGTGCCAGCAGCCAGGGACAGGGGTGGATTGACATTCAGTACTTC	CASSQGQGWIDIQYF
few	TRBV20-1	TRBJ2-2	NA	TGCAGTGCTAGAGTTCAGGGTGTCGGGGAGCTGTTTTTT	CSARVQGVGELFF
many	TRBV2	TRBJ2-1	NA	TGTGCCAGCAGTGAGGGTAATGAGCAGTTCTTC	CASSEGNEQFF
NA	TRBV6-1	TRBJ2-5	NA	TGTGCCAGCAGTCCTTTGCTGGTCGGGAGAGGGGAATACTTC	CASSPLLVGRGEYF
many	TRBV5-6	TRBJ2-7	NA	TGTGCCAGCAGCGGACGAGGGGTCGAGCAGTACTTC	CASSGRGVEQYF
NA	TRBV19	TRBJ2-1	TRBD2	TGTGCCAGTAGTATGGCTAGCGGGATTCCCTACAATGAGCAGTTCTTC	CASSMASGIPYNEQFF
NA	TRBV20-1	TRBJ2-2	NA	TGCAGTGCTAACGGTCCAAGTGACGGGGAGCTGTTTTTT	CSANGPSDGELFF
many	TRBV6-2/TRBV6-3	TRBJ2-7	TRBD2	TGTGCCAGCAGTTGGCCTAGCGGGAGGGCCTCTTACGAGCAGTACTTC	CASSWPSGRASYEQYF
many	TRBV30	TRBJ2-1	TRBD2	TGTGCCTGGATCGGAAATAGCGGGAGCTGGTACAATGAGCAGTTCTTC	CAWIGNSGSWYNEQFF
NA	TRBV5-4	TRBJ2-3	TRBD2	TGTGCCAGCAGCTTGGGCCGTAGCGGGAGGATTACAGATACGCAGTATTTT	CASSLGRSGRITDTQYF
NA	TRBV27	TRBJ2-5	NA	TGTGCCAGCAGTCCCCCGGGGATTCAGGGGAGGCAAGAGACCCAGTACTTC	CASSPPGIQGRQETQYF
few	TRBV29-1	TRBJ2-2	NA	TGCAGCGTTGAGGGGGATAACACCGGGGAGCTGTTTTTT	CSVEGDNTGELFF
many	TRBV6-5	TRBJ2-7	NA	TGTGCCAGCAGTTACTCGGGGGAGAGCTCCTACGAGCAGTACTTC	CASSYSGESSYEQYF
NA	TRBV15	TRBJ2-3	TRBD2	TGTGCCACCAGCAGAGGGACACCAGAGCGGGAGGGCCCTCCTGCAGATACGCAGTATTTT	CATSRGTPEREGPPADTQYF
NA	TRBV12-3/TRBV12-4	TRBJ2-1	NA	TGTGCCAGCAGTTCCCAACCGGGACAGTTCATAGCGGGAAAGCCCTACAATGAGCAGTTCTTC	CASSSQPGQFIAGKPYNEQFF
many	TRBV28	TRBJ2-5	TRBD1	TGTGCCAGCAGGGACGGGACAGGGGGCATAGAGACCCAGTACTTC	CASRDGTGGIETQYF
many	TRBV28	TRBJ2-7	NA	TGTGCCAGCAGTTTCGGGGCCACCTACGAGCAGTACTTC	CASSFGATYEQYF
few	TRBV7-9	TRBJ1-1	NA	TGTGCCAGCAGCTTAGGGACCTTTGGGGGTGAAGCTTTCTTT	CASSLGTFGGEAFF
many	TRBV2	TRBJ1-1	NA	TGTGCCAGCAGTGAAGGGGACACTGAAGCTTTCTTT	CASSEGDTEAFF
many	TRBV7-9	TRBJ2-7	NA	TGTGCCAGCAGTTTAGGCGGGATCCCCTACGAGCAGTACTTC	CASSLGGIPYEQYF
NA	TRBV11-3	TRBJ2-5	NA	TGTGCCAGCAGCTTAGATAGGATAAGTAAAAGGTCGCCAGGAGAGACCCAGTACTTC	CASSLDRISKRSPGETQYF
many	TRBV7-2	TRBJ1-2	NA	TGTGCCAGCAGCTTAGTCAATGATGGTGGCTACACCTTC	CASSLVNDGGYTF
NA	TRBV20-1	TRBJ2-1	NA	TGCAGTGCTAGAGATGCACGACAAATTGGTGAGCAGTTCTTC	CSARDARQIGEQFF
NA	TRBV30	TRBJ2-1	TRBD2	TGTGCCTGGAGTGCGGGGCGGGAGGATCACAATGAGCAGTTCTTC	CAWSAGREDHNEQFF
NA	TRBV7-2	TRBJ1-4	TRBD1	TGTGCCAGCAGCCAGGGAGGACAGGGGAGTAATGAAAAACTGTTTTTT	CASSQGGQGSNEKLFF
few	TRBV28	TRBJ2-2	NA	TGTGCCAGCAATTTTTTTAACACCGGGGAGCTGTTTTTT	CASNFFNTGELFF
few	TRBV25-1	TRBJ2-5	NA	TGTGCCAGCAGTGAATACCTCGACGGAGAGACCCAGTACTTC	CASSEYLDGETQYF
few	TRBV10-2	TRBJ2-1	TRBD2	TGCGCCAGCTCCAGCGGGAGGGCCGTCTATGAGCAGTTCTTC	CASSSGRAVYEQFF
NA	TRBV3-1	TRBJ1-3	NA	TGTGCCAGCAGCCAAGAGGTGGGGTCTGGAAACACCATATATTTT	CASSQEVGSGNTIYF
few	TRBV20-1	TRBJ1-4	NA	TGCAGTGCACCTCCTAGGGGCTCTAGGGCCCTTAATGAAAAACTGTTTTTT	CSAPPRGSRALNEKLFF
many	TRBV7-9	TRBJ2-7	NA	TGTGCCAGCAGCCCCCCGGTAGGGTTTTCATCTTACGAGCAGTACTTC	CASSPPVGFSSYEQYF
many	TRBV28	TRBJ1-1	NA	TGTGCCAGCAGAGAATCAGGGTTCCCTGAAGCTTTCTTT	CASRESGFPEAFF
NA	TRBV10-3	TRBJ2-1	TRBD2	TGTGCCATCAGATCCGGACTAGCGGCCTACAATGAGCAGTTCTTC	CAIRSGLAAYNEQFF